This TCR beta chain came from a study of blood T cells in healthy people across ages (dated by TCRdb to about 2015). Regarding the complete study: In model experiments, template switching captured about one uniquely barcoded TCR beta cDNA molecule for every two T cells. Using deep sequencing normalized with unique cDNA molecular identifiers, the study measured how TCR beta repertoire diversity changes with age. Four age groups were formed from the donors: young (average 16 years), middle-aged (around 41), aged (about 68) and long-lived (approximately 78). To avoid experimental bias, donors of different ages were distributed randomly across sequencing lanes. For two donors (one aged 18 to 30 and one aged 80 or older), the study analyzed two additional independent replicas of 1 million unique cDNA reads from the same blood draw. The investigation overall reported the following: Compared with the aged group, the long-lived group had more naive CD4+ T cells, fewer expanded clones and increased TCR diversity, a pattern suggesting age selection. Because donor CMV infection status was unknown, age-related changes in expanded clonotypes were potentially confounded. Estimates of total diversity from one million sequenced T cells were regarded as lower bounds and underestimates. Observed TCR beta diversity correlated strongly with the percentage of naive T cells measured by flow cytometry. As age increased, observed TCR beta diversity per million T cells dropped in a roughly linear way, and a significant reduction was already evident by age 40. Conclusive comparison of naive and antigen-experienced compartments was prevented by the profiling of bulk unsorted PBMCs.

Systemically healthy Caucasian individuals from Russia, 35 to 40 in total and aged roughly 6 to 100 years, were included as donors. Around 9.9 milliliters of peripheral blood were collected from each donor into EDTA-treated Vacutainer tubes. Ficoll-Paque density-gradient centrifugation was used to isolate PBMCs, with at least 6 million per sample. Trizol reagent was used to extract total RNA from PBMCs, with at least 6 micrograms per sample. Naive CD45RAhigh/CD27high T cell percentages were measured by flow cytometry on a PBMC aliquot from every donor. The receptor library was made with 5' RACE. These reads were obtained on an Illumina HiSeq 2500. The second PCR ran for roughly 7 to 12 cycles and used a J-beta primer mix along with a sample-barcoded 5' primer. A unique molecular identifier was introduced onto each TCR beta cDNA molecule by a template-switch 5' adaptor carrying 12 random nucleotides. At least 2.5 million CDR3-containing paired-end reads were obtained from each sample. First-strand cDNA was synthesized from all RNA with the Mint cDNA synthesis kit, primed by a TRBC-specific oligonucleotide. All cDNA was treated with uracil-DNA glycosylase and then went through a first 18-cycle PCR with the universal primers M1SS and BC2_uni_R. The paper's processing steps were these. For normalization, 1 million high-quality reads were randomly selected from each sample, with every read carrying a distinct molecular identifier. Reads sharing molecular identifiers were discarded rather than binned into consensus sequences. MiTCR, run with a Q25 quality threshold and the strictest error-elimination algorithm, handled CDR3 identification, clonotype clustering and error correction. Lower-bound total TCR beta diversity was estimated with a nonparametric unseen species model using Euler transformation. The public reads were reanalyzed by TCRdb: fastp trimming at Q25, MiXCR alignment, in-frame beta chains only. Each CDR3 protein appears once, grouped with its most common genes and DNA. The authors' filters were not applied to this entry. This sample holds roughly 720,000 distinct CDR3 sequences; about 55% were observed only once. The top ten constitute around 40% of the sample.

This clonotype occurred a few times. The antigen this receptor binds is unknown. No quality values exist for individual bases; no much larger clone is one base distant. The material sequenced was blood. The sequence was obtained from an elderly man in good health.

The CDR3 protein: CASRPLIAGSRYAYF. The nucleotide sequence reads as follows: TGCGCCAGCAGACCCCTTATAGCCGGGAGTAGATACGCGTATTTT. Recombination linked TRBV4-1 to TRBJ2-3, and the D gene may be TRBD2, 6 bases matching. There are 15 amino acids in the CDR3, from cysteine to phenylalanine inclusive. Only the CDR3 part of the read is kept: 45 bases, read in frame from the first base. Cut back by 6 bases and 14 bases, the V and J ends lie 27 bases apart. The CDR1 and CDR2 encoded by the germline V gene are MGHRA and YSYEKL.